The clone carrying this T cell receptor beta chain was counted a few times. Looked up from germline, CDR1 is SGHTA and CDR2 is FQGNSA. J gave up 2 bases and V 5 bases, and 5 bases lay outside the gene matches. This CDR3 region has 14 residues. This sample was included in a study of blood T cell repertoires in COVID-19. Study-wide context: Sites across the United States, Italy and Spain contributed samples from acute and convalescent COVID-19.

TCRdb's table, derived via immunoSEQ multiplex PCR, lists solely in-frame clones and lacks some. The table lists about 74,000 clones, around nine tenths of them singletons. Sequenced material: peripheral blood. The sequence was collected from a woman of 80 years or more with active or convalescent COVID-19. The rearrangement joins TRBV7-2 to TRBJ2-7; TRBD1 aligns across 8 bases. The CDR3 bases are TGTGCCAGCAGCCCAGACAGGGGACCCTACGAGCAGTACTTC. It yields the protein CASSPDRGPYEQYF.